A selection of T cell receptor beta chains follows, all from one sample in a study of shared clonotypes between healthy human individuals. Sequenced by immunoSEQ multiplex PCR; TCRdb stores in-frame clones only, minus some. The sample includes hundreds of thousands of clones, roughly 70% of them seen just once. Sequencing was performed on memory CD4+ T cells sorted from blood. These receptors all stem from a young woman in good health. Each CDR3 is given without its conserved first and last residue. A clone size is listed for some rows: how often the clone was seen (once, few, many), or a class if it is expanded.

v_call clone_size cdr3_aa
TRBV18 NA ASSRNRGEKLF
TRBV5-1 NA ASSEAHPQETQY
TRBV5-6 NA ASSFFQGTRNTEAF
TRBV13 NA ASSLGRNYEQY
TRBV28 NA ASTNLSLLGANVLT
TRBV5-1 NA ASSLGLAGMNEQF
TRBV19 many ASSTGRLAGNEQF
TRBV4-1 NA ASSQPGTVPTEQY
TRBV5-4 NA ASSFGRNSYNEQF
TRBV11-3 NA ASSLKSYNEQF
TRBV28 NA ASTPGGSGSWYEQY
TRBV14 NA ASSPLEGGQGGNYGAF
TRBV5-1 many ASSFSSGGYNEQF
TRBV6-5 NA ASSRGARPYEQY
TRBV5-4 NA ASSLQGPEQF
TRBV11-2 NA ASSSAQIGDSGANVLT
TRBV7-2 NA ASSLAQGMLQPQH
TRBV25-1 NA ASSAAGVSGSTDTQY
TRBV4-1 NA ASSPGQGALRNEQY
TRBV2 few ACTGVLMNTEAF
TRBV29-1 NA SVDDSGRGTDTQY
TRBV4-2 NA ASSPPTAEAYEQY
TRBV19 NA ASSPADSGNTIY
TRBV18 once ASSKRDNYGYT
TRBV18 NA ASSPDSSNQPQH
TRBV4-2 NA ASSQVGQVNEKLF
TRBV9 NA ASSPHWGAEGYT
TRBV2 few ASSPLLLNEQF
TRBV5-1 NA ASSLTTTSGSTDTQY
TRBV28 NA ASSLRLGGGTDTQY
TRBV5-4 NA ASSLRTSGSQTDTQY
TRBV2 NA ASRALTGGTGELF
TRBV5-1 NA ASSPHGQGISGAQETQY
TRBV2 few ASKGEGMMNTEAF
TRBV20-1 NA SAIQYNEQF
TRBV6-1 NA ASKRQGVDTGELF
TRBV11-3 NA ASSPGGAETQY
TRBV28 NA ASKPGTRTEAF
TRBV6-6 NA ASHQGQTGTGNTIY
TRBV28 NA ASSRTDSPYGYT
TRBV2 NA ASSEWPGAHYGYT
TRBV10-3 NA AISESQGASTEAF